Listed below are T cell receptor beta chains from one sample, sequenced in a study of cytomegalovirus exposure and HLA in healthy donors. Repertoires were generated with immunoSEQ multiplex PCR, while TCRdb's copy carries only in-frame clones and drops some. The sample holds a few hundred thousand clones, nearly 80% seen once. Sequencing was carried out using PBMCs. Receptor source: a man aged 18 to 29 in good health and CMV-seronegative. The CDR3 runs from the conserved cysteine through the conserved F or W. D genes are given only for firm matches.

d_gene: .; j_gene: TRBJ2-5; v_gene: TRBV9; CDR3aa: CASSVTGTWETQYF
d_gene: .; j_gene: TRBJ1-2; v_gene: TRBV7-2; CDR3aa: CASTETGGIRYYGYTF
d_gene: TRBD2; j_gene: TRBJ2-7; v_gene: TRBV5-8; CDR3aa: CASSLHLAGGSYEQYF
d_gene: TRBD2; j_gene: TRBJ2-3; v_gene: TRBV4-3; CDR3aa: CASSQDMAGDPDTQYF
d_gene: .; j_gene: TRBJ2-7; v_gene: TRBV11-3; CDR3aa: CASSLSPSSYEQYF
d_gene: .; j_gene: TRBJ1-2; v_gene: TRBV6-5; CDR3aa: CASAAGLTNYGYTF
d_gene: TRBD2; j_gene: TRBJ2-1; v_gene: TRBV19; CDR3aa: CASSILTGGYNEQFF
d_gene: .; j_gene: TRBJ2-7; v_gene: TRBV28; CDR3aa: CASSLLFRAYEQYF
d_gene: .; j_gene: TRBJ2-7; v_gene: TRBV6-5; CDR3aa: CASSYRSSYERYF
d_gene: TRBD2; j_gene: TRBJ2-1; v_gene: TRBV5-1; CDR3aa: CASSSTGTRGNEQFF
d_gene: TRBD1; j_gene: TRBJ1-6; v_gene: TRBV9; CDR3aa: CASSGTGGGKNSPLHF
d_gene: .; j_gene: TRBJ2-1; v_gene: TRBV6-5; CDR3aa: CASSGGGAEQFF
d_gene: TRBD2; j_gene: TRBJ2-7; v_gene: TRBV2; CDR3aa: CASSESGGRVPNEQYF
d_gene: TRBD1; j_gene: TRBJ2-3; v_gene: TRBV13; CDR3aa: CASSLASRTGSTDTQYF
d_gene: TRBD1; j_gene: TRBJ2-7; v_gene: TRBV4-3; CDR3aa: CASSQAQGSYEQYF
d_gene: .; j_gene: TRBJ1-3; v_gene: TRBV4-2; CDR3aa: CASSQDPGYGNTIYF
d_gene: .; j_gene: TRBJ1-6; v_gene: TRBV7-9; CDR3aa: CASSLVIPYGGSPLHF
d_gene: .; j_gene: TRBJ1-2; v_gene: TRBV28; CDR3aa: CASSLAGANWYGYTF
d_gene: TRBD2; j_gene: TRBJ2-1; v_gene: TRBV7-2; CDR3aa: CASSFTRTSGRNEQFF
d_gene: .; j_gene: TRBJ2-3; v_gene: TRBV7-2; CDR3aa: CASSLGADTQYF
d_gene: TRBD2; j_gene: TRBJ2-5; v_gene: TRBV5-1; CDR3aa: CASSLAASGTQETQYF
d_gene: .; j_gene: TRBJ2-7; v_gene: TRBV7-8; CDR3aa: CASSSIAPSEQYF
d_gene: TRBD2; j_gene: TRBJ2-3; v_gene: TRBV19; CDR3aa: CASSIGRGGADTQYF
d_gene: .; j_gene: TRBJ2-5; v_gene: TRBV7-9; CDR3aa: CASSSPGLRGRETQYF
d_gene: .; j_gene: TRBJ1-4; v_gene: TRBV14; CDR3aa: CASSQEAADEKLFF
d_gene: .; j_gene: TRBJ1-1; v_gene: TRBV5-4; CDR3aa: CASSGGGEAFF
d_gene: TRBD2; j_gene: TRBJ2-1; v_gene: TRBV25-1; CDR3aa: CASSLPVLAGGPHEQFF
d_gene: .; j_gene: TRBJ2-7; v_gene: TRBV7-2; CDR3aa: CASSSQGTEQYF
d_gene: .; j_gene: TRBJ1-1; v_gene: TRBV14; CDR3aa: CASSQVRGNTEAFF
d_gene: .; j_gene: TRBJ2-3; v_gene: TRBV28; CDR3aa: CASNKQGHSTDTQYF
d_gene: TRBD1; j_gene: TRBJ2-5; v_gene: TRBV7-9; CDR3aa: CASSLFGTGGETQYF
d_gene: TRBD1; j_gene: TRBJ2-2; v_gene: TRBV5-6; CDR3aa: CASSSGLQGGTGELFF
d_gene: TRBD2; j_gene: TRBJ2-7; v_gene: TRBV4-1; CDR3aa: CASSQDSGSTYEQYF
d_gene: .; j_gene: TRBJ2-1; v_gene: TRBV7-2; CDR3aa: CASSRRRGAGNNEQFF
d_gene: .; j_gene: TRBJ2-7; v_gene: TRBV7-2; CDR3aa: CASSSDSRYEQYF
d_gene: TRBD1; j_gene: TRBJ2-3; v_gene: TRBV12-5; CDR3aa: CASGIGQGADTQYF
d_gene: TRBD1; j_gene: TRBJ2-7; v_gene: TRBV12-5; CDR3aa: CASAVDRGPEQYF
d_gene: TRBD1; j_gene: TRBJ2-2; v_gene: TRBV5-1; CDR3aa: CASSQTGREANTGELFF
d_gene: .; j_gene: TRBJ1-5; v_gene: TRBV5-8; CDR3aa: CASSQVEGNQPQHF
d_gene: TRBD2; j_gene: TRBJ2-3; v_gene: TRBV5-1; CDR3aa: CASSLSGASSTDTQYF
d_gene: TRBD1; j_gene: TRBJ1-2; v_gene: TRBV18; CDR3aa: CASSLRQGDGYTF
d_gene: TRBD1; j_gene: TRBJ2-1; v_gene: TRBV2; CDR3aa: CASSELPGQGDEQFF
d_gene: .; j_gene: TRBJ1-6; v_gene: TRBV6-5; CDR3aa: CASKSRVANSPLHF
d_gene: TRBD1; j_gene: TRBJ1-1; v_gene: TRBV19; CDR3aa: CASSRTGNTEAFF
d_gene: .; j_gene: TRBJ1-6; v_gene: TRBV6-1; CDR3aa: CASSEARGANSPLHF
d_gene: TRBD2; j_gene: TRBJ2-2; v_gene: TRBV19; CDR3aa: CASSALTSGTGELFF